A single sample is the source of the 16 T cell receptor beta chains below, sequenced in a study of blood T cell repertoires in COVID-19. Method: immunoSEQ multiplex PCR; TCRdb's copy keeps in-frame clones and lacks some. This sample has fewer than 350,000 clones; 80% to 90% occur once, and the top ten carry 3.5% to 4.5%. The sequenced sample was PBMCs or T cells enriched from blood (not recorded which). Receptors originate from a middle-aged woman with acute COVID-19.

V is TRBV27 and J is TRBJ2-7; 13 nucleotides agree with TRBD2. The germline V gene has CDR1 MNHEY and CDR2 SMNVEV (reference sequence). This CDR3 is built from 14 residues. V gave up 6 bases and J gave up 4 bases; unmatched junction bases: 3. The CDR3 loop is CASSRLAGGYEQYF. DNA for the CDR3: TGTGCCAGCAGCCGACTAGCGGGAGGTTACGAGCAGTACTTC.

The V call is TRBV7-9, the J call TRBJ1-4; D might be TRBD1 (6 bases). The CDR3 is 14 residues long. V lost 5 bases and J lost 10, with 17 bases in between. Germline CDR1 and CDR2: SEHNR and FQNEAQ (reference sequence). CDR3 nucleotide sequence: TGTGCCAGCAGCAATACAGGGTCGGATGGAAAACTGTTTTTT. Its protein is CASSNTGSDGKLFF.

The chain couples TRBV5-6 to TRBJ1-2; maybe TRBD1 (5 bases). The CDR3 is 16 amino acids. V lost 1 base, J lost 3 bases, and 16 bases lay in between. CDR1 and CDR2 (germline): SGHDT, YYEEEE. CDR3 in amino acids: CASSLPAGRADYGYTF. CDR3 DNA sequence: TGTGCCAGCAGCTTGCCGGCCGGCAGGGCAGACTATGGCTACACCTTC.

The V call is TRBV5-1, the J call TRBJ2-7; 15 bases fit TRBD2. Germline values: CDR1 SGHRS, CDR2 YFSETQ. The trim removed 4 bases at V and 6 bases at J, leaving 5 bases unmatched. This CDR3 contains 15 residues. The CDR3 DNA sequence: TGCGCCAGCAGCCCGGGACTAGCGGGAGGAGGCGAGCAGTACTTC. Translation gives CASSPGLAGGGEQYF.

This sequence joins TRBV5-1 and TRBJ1-3, with a possible D match to TRBD1 (5 bases). Germline CDR1 and CDR2: SGHRS and YFSETQ. The CDR3 length is 14 residues. Trimming took off 0 bases at V and 7 bases at J, with 11 bases between the two ends. CDR3 region: CASSLAGQGNTIYF. CDR3 bases: TGCGCCAGCAGCTTGGCCGGGCAGGGTAACACCATATATTTT.

The genes are TRBV7-9 and TRBJ1-2, with D perhaps TRBD1 (6 bases). CDR1 SEHNR and CDR2 FQNEAQ come from the germline V gene (reference sequence). V lost 0 bases, J lost 2 bases, and 13 bases lay in between. This CDR3 has 16 residues. The CDR3 sequence: CASSLAVTGPNYGYTF. The CDR3, as DNA: TGTGCCAGCAGCTTAGCTGTGACAGGACCCAACTATGGCTACACCTTC.

J is TRBJ2-6 and V is TRBV18, with a tentative D call TRBD1 (6 bases). V was clipped by 1 base and J by 0 bases, with 13 bases between them. Germline V gene data show CDR1 as KGHSH and CDR2 as LQKENI. The CDR3 consists of 18 residues. DNA of the CDR3: TGTGCCAGCTCACCACTTGGGGGCTGGGACTCTGGGGCCAACGTCCTGACTTTC. It translates to CASSPLGGWDSGANVLTF.

The V call is TRBV4-3, the J call TRBJ2-7; 12 bases are a match to TRBD2. The J segment lost 4 bases and the V segment lost 0 bases, leaving 7 bases of the junction unmatched. Germline assignment: CDR1 LGHNA and CDR2 YSLEER. This CDR3 is built from 17 residues. This CDR3 reads CASSQDPLAGGPYEQYF. The CDR3 coding sequence is TGCGCCAGCAGCCAAGATCCCCTAGCGGGGGGGCCGTACGAGCAGTACTTC.

V usage is TRBV7-2 and J usage is TRBJ1-2; 7 bases align to TRBD1. Losses at the gene ends were 5 bases for V and 5 bases for J; bases not matched to a gene: 14. Germline V gene sequence: CDR1 SGHTA, CDR2 FQGNSA. This CDR3 has 16 residues. The CDR3 loop is CASSAAGQPSLYGYTF. The DNA for the CDR3 is TGTGCCAGCAGCGCTGCGGGACAGCCTAGCTTATATGGCTACACCTTC.

The chain employs TRBV2 and TRBJ1-5; no reliable D call. V was pared by 2 bases and J by 3 bases, with 5 bases between. The CDR3 is 13 amino acids. Per the germline V gene, CDR1 is SNHLY and CDR2 is FYNNEI. As DNA, the CDR3 is TGTGCCAGCAGTGAACAGATCAATCAGCCCCAGCATTTT. Translating gives CASSEQINQPQHF.

The sample holds a few counts of this clone. The germline gene is not matched at one end of the junction; a read error may be the cause. J is TRBJ1-2 and V is TRBV28; 12 bases map to TRBD1. The germline gives CDR1 MDHEN, CDR2 SYDVKM. The CDR3 spans 17 residues. DNA of the CDR3: TGTGCCAGCAGTATATGGCACACGGGACAGGGGGCCGTTGGCTACACCTTC. Encoded protein: CASSIWHTGQGAVGYTF.

This clone was counted ten times or more. The chain joins TRBV13 to TRBJ2-7, with D possibly being TRBD2 (6 bases). Trimming pared 8 bases from V and 6 bases from J, leaving 23 bases between. CDR1 and CDR2 (germline): PRHDT, FYEKMQ (reference sequence). The CDR3 length is 15 residues. CDR3 sequence reads: CASSDSGDLYPEQYF. CDR3 in DNA: TGTGCCAGCTCGGATAGCGGCGACCTCTACCCCGAGCAGTACTTC.

The chain is built from TRBV4-2 and TRBJ2-5, with 14 bases aligning to TRBD2. The CDR3 has 18 residues. V was pared by 0 bases and J by 5 bases, with 8 bases of the junction left unmatched. Germline CDR1 and CDR2: LGHNA and YNFKEQ. CDR3 amino acids: CASSQDQTSGGASETQYF. The CDR3 DNA follows: TGTGCCAGCAGCCAAGATCAGACTAGCGGGGGGGCCTCGGAGACCCAGTACTTC.

The chain carries TRBV6-6 and TRBJ2-2; 11 bases align to TRBD2. V shed 5 bases and J 5 bases; nucleotides not matched to a gene: 7. CDR1 is MNHNY and CDR2 is SVGAGI in the germline V gene (reference sequence). The CDR3 has 16 residues. The CDR3 nucleotides read TGTGCCAGCAGTCGACTAGCGGGATTCTCTACCGGGGAGCTGTTTTTT. Protein: CASSRLAGFSTGELFF.

The chain carries TRBV7-2 and TRBJ2-3; 11 nucleotides align to TRBD2. Germline V lookup: CDR1 SGHTA, CDR2 FQGNSA. The CDR3 totals 17 residues. Trimming took 5 bases from V and 2 from J; bases not matched to a gene: 9. Here the CDR3 reads CASSGRSSGGTTDTQYF. CDR3 coding DNA: TGTGCCAGCAGCGGTCGCTCTAGCGGGGGGACCACAGATACGCAGTATTTT.

This clone was seen only a few times. This chain connects TRBV5-6 to TRBJ1-3; 12 nucleotides align to TRBD1. The ends lost 0 bases at V and 3 bases at J; junction bases unmatched: 4. The CDR3 extends over 17 amino acids. Germline CDR1 SGHDT, CDR2 YYEEEE. CDR3: CASSLEGTGGLGNTIYF. CDR3 coding DNA: TGTGCCAGCAGCTTGGAAGGGACAGGGGGCCTTGGAAACACCATATATTTT.